These 30 T cell receptor beta chains share one sample of origin, sequenced in a study of cytomegalovirus exposure and HLA in healthy donors. The PCR used 60 Vbeta and 13 Jbeta primers. Profiled with immunoSEQ multiplex PCR; TCRdb holds only in-frame clones, not every one. The table counts about 70,000 clones; roughly 2.3% lies in the top ten. Input material: PBMCs. These receptors all stem from a female donor in good health and CMV-seropositive.

In nucleotides, the CDR3 is TGTGCCAGCAGTGGACAGGGCGCACCCCTCCACTTT. Amino acids: CASSGQGAPLHF. The genes are TRBV28 and TRBJ1-6, with 8 bases that match TRBD1. Germline V lookup: CDR1 MDHEN, CDR2 SYDVKM. Trimming at V came to 5 bases and at J to 11 bases, leaving 2 bases not matched to a gene. CDR3 size: 12 residues.

The chain links TRBV4-2 to TRBJ2-7, with D uncertain. CDR3 length: 13 residues. V was shortened by 1 base and J by 4 bases, with 8 bases between the two germline ends. Looked up from germline, CDR1 is LGHNA and CDR2 is YNFKEQ. The CDR3 loop reads CASSQAPFYEQYF. CDR3 DNA: TGTGCCAGCAGCCAAGCTCCGTTTTACGAGCAGTACTTC.

The rearrangement joins TRBV5-1 to TRBJ2-2; D is possibly TRBD2 (5 bases). In germline, CDR1 is SGHRS, CDR2 YFSETQ. Trimming left V 4 bases short and J 0 bases short, with 10 bases between. The CDR3 is 15 amino acids. The DNA for the CDR3 is TGCGCCAGCAGCGCAACCGGGACGAACACCGGGGAGCTGTTTTTT. Amino acids: CASSATGTNTGELFF.

This chain connects TRBV10-3 to TRBJ2-7; possibly TRBD1 for D (6 bases). The CDR3 sequence is 15 residues long. The V and J ends lost 0 bases and 2 bases respectively, with 11 bases between them. Germline V lookup: CDR1 ENHRY, CDR2 SYGVKD. The CDR3 DNA sequence: TGTGCCATCAGTGAGTCGGGGGCCCACGCCTACGAGCAGTACTTC. Translating it yields CAISESGAHAYEQYF.

The CDR3 spells CASRGLAGDQETQYF. As DNA, the CDR3 is TGTGCCAGTAGGGGACTAGCGGGGGACCAAGAGACCCAGTACTTC. The J gene is TRBJ2-5, the V gene TRBV19; 14 bases align to TRBD2. CDR1 is LNHDA and CDR2 is SQIVND in the germline V gene (reference sequence). V gave up 6 bases and J gave up 0 bases; unmatched junction bases: 0. The CDR3 is 15 amino acids.

The chain combines TRBV5-1 with TRBJ2-3, with D possibly TRBD2 on 6 matching bases. The CDR3 contains 16 residues. With 4 bases removed from V and 3 bases from J, the gap between germline ends came to 18 bases. Germline loops: CDR1 SGHRS, CDR2 YFSETQ. The CDR3 sequence: CASSPPVEEGTDTQYF. Written as DNA, the CDR3 is TGCGCCAGCAGCCCCCCGGTGGAGGAGGGTACAGATACGCAGTATTTT.

V is TRBV20-1 and J is TRBJ2-3; D unclear. V was cut by 0 bases and J by 8 bases, with 6 bases left in between. CDR3 size: 11 residues. Germline V gene data show CDR1 as DFQATT and CDR2 as SNEGSKA (reference sequence). The CDR3 spells CSARDSPTQYF. In DNA, the CDR3 is TGCAGTGCTAGAGACTCCCCTACGCAGTATTTT.

The chain carries TRBV25-1 and TRBJ2-1, with TRBD1 matching over 7 bases. The V gene end was trimmed by 3 bases and the J gene end by 1 base; junction bases not matched to a gene: 0. Germline CDR1 MGHDK, CDR2 SYGVNS. The CDR3 contains 14 residues. CDR3 bases: TGTGCCAGCAGTGAGACAGGGTCCTACAATGAGCAGTTCTTC. Its protein product is CASSETGSYNEQFF. The full variable domain, completed using reference TRBV25-1 and TRBJ2-1, is EADIYQTPRYLVIGTGKKITLECSQTMGHDKMYWYQQDPGMELHLIHYSYGVNSTEKGDLSSESTVSRIRTEHFPLTLESARPSHTSQYLCASSETGSYNEQFFGPGTRLTVL.

V and J are TRBV4-2 and TRBJ1-4, with no clear D. Trimming left V 4 bases short and J 6 bases short, with 24 bases between. The CDR3 runs to 18 residues. CDR1 and CDR2 (germline): LGHNA, YNFKEQ. The CDR3 nucleotides read TGTGCCAGCAGCCCGATAGGAGGGCTAGAGCCCGATGATGAAAAACTGTTTTTT. The encoded protein is CASSPIGGLEPDDEKLFF.

V gene TRBV28 combines with J gene TRBJ1-2; 9 bases map to TRBD1. The germline CDR1 and CDR2 sequences are MDHEN and SYDVKM. This CDR3 contains 15 residues. J was trimmed by 8 bases and V by 2 bases; bases with no gene match: 9. The CDR3, as DNA: TGTGCCAGCAGTTTACTGCATCAACAGGGGGCCGGCTACACCTTC. Its protein product is CASSLLHQQGAGYTF.

The chain joins TRBV5-8 to TRBJ2-3; TRBD2 aligns across 8 bases. The CDR3 consists of 14 residues. The trim removed 6 bases at V and 1 base at J, leaving 4 bases unmatched. Germline CDR1 and CDR2: SGHTS and YDEGEE. CDR3 region: CASTKAGGTDTQYF. CDR3 bases: TGTGCCAGCACCAAAGCGGGAGGCACAGATACGCAGTATTTT.

V gene TRBV4-3 combines with J gene TRBJ2-2; TRBD2 agrees at 9 bases. In germline, CDR1 is LGHNA, CDR2 YSLEER. The junction had 8 bases not matched to a gene; V was cut back by 0 bases and J by 3 bases. This CDR3 comprises 18 residues. The DNA of the CDR3 is TGCGCCAGCAGCCAAGATCCTTGGTTAGCGGGAGACACCGGGGAGCTGTTTTTT. Amino acid sequence: CASSQDPWLAGDTGELFF.

The V gene is TRBV18, the J gene TRBJ2-7, with TRBD1 matching 8 bases. The CDR3 spans 13 residues. Looked up from germline, CDR1 is KGHSH and CDR2 is LQKENI. With 4 bases clipped from V and 8 bases from J, the junction kept 7 bases outside the gene matches. As DNA, the CDR3 is TGTGCCAGCTCACTGGACGGACAGGGAAAGCAGTACTTC. Protein product: CASSLDGQGKQYF.

This chain connects TRBV25-1 to TRBJ2-2, with D possibly being TRBD2 (5 bases). Germline V gene sequence: CDR1 MGHDK, CDR2 SYGVNS. V was pared by 10 bases and J by 3 bases, with 15 bases between. This CDR3 contains 14 residues. The CDR3 DNA is TGTGCCACCGCGGGCAGAACCCACACCGGGGAGCTGTTTTTT. It translates to CATAGRTHTGELFF.

DNA for the CDR3: TGTGCCAGCACCCAGGATGGACTGAATCTATATAGCAATCAGCCCCAGCATTTT. Its translation is CASTQDGLNLYSNQPQHF. The rearrangement joins TRBV4-2 to TRBJ1-5, with no clear D. Trimming shortened V by 7 bases and J by 0 bases, and 22 bases separated the two germline ends. The CDR3 runs to 18 residues. Per the germline V gene, CDR1 is LGHNA and CDR2 is YNFKEQ.

The chain combines TRBV5-6 with TRBJ2-7; perhaps TRBD1 as D (6 bases). The germline V gene has CDR1 SGHDT and CDR2 YYEEEE. The V end was cut by 3 bases, the J end by 2 bases, with 15 bases between. This CDR3 comprises 15 residues. The CDR3 sequence: CASSSFQGSAYEQYF. Here the CDR3 DNA reads TGTGCCAGCAGCTCCTTTCAGGGGAGCGCCTACGAGCAGTACTTC.

The chain uses TRBV29-1 and TRBJ2-2; 9 bases agree with TRBD2. This CDR3 comprises 18 residues. The J segment lost 1 base and the V segment lost 7 bases, leaving 16 bases of the junction unmatched. The germline V gene encodes CDR1 SQVTM and CDR2 ANQGSEA. The CDR3 region is CSAVGVAGEAKNTGELFF. The CDR3 DNA reads TGCAGCGCCGTGGGAGTAGCGGGGGAGGCCAAGAACACCGGGGAGCTGTTTTTT.

V and J are TRBV6-1 and TRBJ1-3; D gene uncertain. The CDR3 extends over 15 amino acids. Germline CDR1 and CDR2: MNHNS and SASEGT. The V and J ends lost 2 bases and 4 bases respectively, with 12 bases between them. The CDR3 sequence: CASSESAGTGNTIYF. CDR3 DNA sequence: TGTGCCAGCAGTGAATCCGCGGGTACGGGAAACACCATATATTTT.

The chain is built from TRBV7-9 and TRBJ2-7; D not certain. This CDR3 has 12 residues. Germline V CDR1 and CDR2: SEHNR, FQNEAQ (reference sequence). V dropped 5 bases and J dropped 7 bases, with 12 bases sitting between them. Here the CDR3 reads CASSPEAQEQYF. The CDR3 DNA reads TGTGCCAGCAGCCCCGAGGCCCAAGAGCAGTACTTC.

The CDR3 DNA reads TGTGCCAGCAGCTTAGATCGGGCAGGGGGGACCCCCTACGAGCAGTACTTC. It codes for CASSLDRAGGTPYEQYF. The genes are TRBV11-2 and TRBJ2-7, with TRBD1 as a possible D gene (7 bases). CDR1 and CDR2 (germline): SGHAT, FQNNGV. This CDR3 contains 17 residues. Trimming left V 0 bases short and J 2 bases short, with 17 bases between.

The chain joins TRBV9 to TRBJ2-7; 7 nucleotides agree with TRBD1. The germline V gene encodes CDR1 SGDLS and CDR2 YYNGEE. The V gene end was trimmed by 3 bases and the J gene end by 2 bases; junction bases not matched to a gene: 8. This CDR3 is built from 15 residues. CDR3 sequence (DNA): TGTGCCAGCAGCGGGGGACAGTCTATTGCCTACGAGCAGTACTTC. Translated, it gives CASSGGQSIAYEQYF.

The chain links TRBV10-3 to TRBJ1-4; D call uncertain. CDR3 size: 12 residues. V lost 11 bases and J lost 7, with 14 bases in between. Germline V lookup: CDR1 ENHRY, CDR2 SYGVKD. In nucleotides, the CDR3 is TGTGCCTCAGCCGGACTCTCTGAAAAACTGTTTTTT. It encodes CASAGLSEKLFF.

This chain links TRBV4-2 with TRBJ1-2; D unclear. Trimming took off 4 bases at V and 6 bases at J, with 15 bases between the two ends. This CDR3 is 14 amino acids long. CDR1 and CDR2 from the germline V gene are LGHNA and YNFKEQ. The CDR3 loop reads CASSPFRTEDGYTF. In DNA, the CDR3 is TGTGCCAGCAGCCCTTTCCGGACGGAGGATGGCTACACCTTC.

The chain employs TRBV4-3 and TRBJ2-3, with TRBD1 as a possible D gene (6 bases). Germline lookup yields CDR1 LGHNA and CDR2 YSLEER. The CDR3 extends over 16 amino acids. Trimming shortened V by 4 bases and J by 6 bases, and 20 bases separated the two germline ends. CDR3 sequence (DNA): TGCGCCAGCAGCCTCCCGGACAGCCGGTCGTTGGATACGCAGTATTTT. It yields the protein CASSLPDSRSLDTQYF.

This chain joins TRBV27 and TRBJ1-5, with a possible D match to TRBD1 (5 bases). Trimming removed 1 base from V and 7 bases from J, with 23 bases in between. The CDR3 is 18 residues long. The germline V gene encodes CDR1 MNHEY and CDR2 SMNVEV (reference sequence). This CDR3 reads CASSLYGSVQVISQPQHF. The CDR3 coding sequence is TGTGCCAGCAGTTTATATGGCAGCGTACAGGTCATTAGCCAGCCCCAGCATTTT.

The V and J genes are TRBV2 and TRBJ2-7; tentative D call: TRBD2 (5 bases). Trimming stripped 3 bases from V and 0 bases from J, with 12 bases between. The CDR3 is 15 residues long. From germline, CDR1 is SNHLY and CDR2 FYNNEI. CDR3 region: CASSDSRGSSYEQYF. CDR3 sequence (DNA): TGTGCCAGCAGTGACTCCCGAGGGAGCTCCTACGAGCAGTACTTC.

This chain uses TRBV19 with TRBJ2-7; possible D gene TRBD2, 6 bases. Germline V CDR1 and CDR2: LNHDA, SQIVND (reference sequence). V lost 4 bases to trimming and J lost 4 bases, with 17 bases between them. There are 15 residues in the CDR3. CDR3 protein: CASSTTSSVAYEQYF. For the CDR3, the DNA is TGTGCCAGTAGTACAACTAGCTCGGTCGCTTACGAGCAGTACTTC.

The CDR3 region has the DNA TGTGCCAGCAGCGCGGGGACAGGGGGTTGGCCCCAGCATTTT. Translation: CASSAGTGGWPQHF. J is TRBJ1-5 and V is TRBV9; the match to TRBD1 covers 11 bases. CDR3 length: 14 amino acids. Trimming removed 3 bases from V and 9 bases from J; junction bases left unmatched: 5. Per germline, CDR1 SGDLS and CDR2 YYNGEE.

To note about this clone: Because it lacks the conserved phenylalanine or tryptophan at the end, this CDR3 is likely a read error. It is unclear where the CDR3 begins or ends on the DNA, so no DNA is shown, and the CDR3 is as TCRdb lists it. The chain joins TRBV25-1 to TRBJ2-4; the table assigns TRBD2, which was not confirmed against the DNA. The CDR3 numbers 12 amino acids, ends counted. From germline, CDR1 is MGHDK and CDR2 SYGVNS. CDR3 sequence reads: CASSVTNIPFEV.

This rearrangement joins TRBV5-1 to TRBJ1-6, with no clear D. Trimming took off 3 bases at V and 5 bases at J, with 9 bases between the two ends. Germline V gene sequence: CDR1 SGHRS, CDR2 YFSETQ. The CDR3 has 14 amino acids. The CDR3 DNA follows: TGCGCCAGCAGCTCAGGCGTTAATAATTCACCCCTCCACTTT. Its translation: CASSSGVNNSPLHF.